Below, 7 T cell receptor beta chains from the same sample are listed, as sequenced in a study of cytomegalovirus exposure and HLA in healthy donors (dated by TCRdb to about 2017). Library creation used the immunoSEQ multiplex PCR assay. In its TCRdb copy, this immuneACCESS table keeps in-frame sequences only and misses some clones. Where compared with another copy, unresolved V genes explain less than half of these, and the others have no known cause. The sample has 56,000 or so clones on record, 93% of them singletons. Of the sample, over 1.5% is held by the ten largest clones. Sequenced: PBMCs. These receptors were taken from a woman under 30 in good health and CMV-seropositive.

The chain employs TRBV27 and TRBJ2-5; 9 positions match TRBD1. The ends lost 4 bases at V and 2 bases at J; junction bases unmatched: 8. The CDR3 consists of 16 residues. CDR1 MNHEY and CDR2 SMNVEV come from the germline V gene (reference sequence). The CDR3, as DNA: TGTGCCAGCAGTTCGTTCCGGGACAGGGTTCAAGAGACCCAGTACTTC. Translation gives CASSSFRDRVQETQYF.

This chain uses TRBV5-6 with TRBJ1-2; TRBD1 matches 8 bases. Germline CDR1 is SGHDT and CDR2 is YYEEEE. The CDR3 extends over 15 amino acids. Germline trimming cut 3 bases from V and 2 bases from J; bases unmatched to any gene: 6. The CDR3, as DNA: TGTGCCAGCAGCTATAAGGACAGGGAGAACTATGGCTACACCTTC. Its translation is CASSYKDRENYGYTF.

The genes are TRBV4-1 and TRBJ2-3, with TRBD2 matching 8 bases. The ends lost 4 bases at V and 0 bases at J; junction bases unmatched: 18. The CDR3 totals 20 residues. CDR1 and CDR2 from the germline V gene are MGHRA and YSYEKL. The CDR3 loop reads CASSPYFLRSGGPSTDTQYF. In nucleotides, the CDR3 is TGCGCCAGCAGCCCATACTTTCTACGAAGCGGGGGCCCAAGCACAGATACGCAGTATTTT.

This clone was seen a single time. This sequence joins TRBV28 and TRBJ1-5; D possibly corresponds to TRBD1 (6 bases). The CDR3 spans 16 residues. V was shortened by 6 bases and J by 0 bases, with 15 bases between the two germline ends. Germline V gene lookup returns CDR1 MDHEN and CDR2 SYDVKM. The chain's CDR3 is CASSPGTLYSNQPQHF. The CDR3 DNA reads as TGTGCCAGCAGCCCAGGGACACTCTATAGCAATCAGCCCCAGCATTTT.

The chain has TRBV4-3 and TRBJ1-6; the D gene is possibly TRBD1 (5 bases). Germline values: CDR1 LGHNA, CDR2 YSLEER. The CDR3 covers 16 residues. V was pared by 0 bases and J by 9 bases, with 15 bases between. CDR3 region: CASSQDWQGRASPLHF. Written as DNA, the CDR3 is TGCGCCAGCAGCCAAGATTGGCAGGGTCGAGCTTCACCCCTCCACTTT.

J is TRBJ2-5 and V is TRBV6-4; TRBD1 agrees at 9 bases. This CDR3 has 15 amino acids. Germline assignment: CDR1 MRHNA and CDR2 SNTAGT. The J segment lost 5 bases and the V segment lost 6 bases, leaving 10 bases of the junction unmatched. The CDR3 nucleotides read TGTGCCAGCAGCCCATCACAGGGGGCGTTGGAGACCCAGTACTTC. This sequence encodes CASSPSQGALETQYF.

V usage is TRBV6-1 and J usage is TRBJ2-5; 8 bases map to TRBD1. The junction had 8 bases not matched to a gene; V was cut back by 6 bases and J by 8 bases. The CDR3 runs to 13 residues. Looked up from germline, CDR1 is MNHNS and CDR2 is SASEGT. The CDR3 loop reads CASSQTGVLTQYF. CDR3 DNA sequence: TGTGCCAGCAGCCAGACAGGGGTTTTAACCCAGTACTTC.